This T cell receptor beta chain was sequenced for a study of cytomegalovirus exposure and HLA in healthy donors. Study-level findings and limits: It was only CMV serostatus that was available as immune exposure information. For most TCR sequences rarity was the rule, although some public TCRs occurred in many donors. In a later analysis, a missense DCLRE1C variant was linked to TCR beta V- and J-gene trimming.

V lost 3 bases and J lost 2; bases outside the gene matches: 10. The CDR3 length is 16 residues. CDR1 and CDR2 from the germline V gene are SGDLS and YYNGEE. The PCR had 60 Vbeta and 13 Jbeta primers. TCRdb keeps only in-frame clones here, not all; method: immunoSEQ multiplex PCR. The sample shows roughly 80,000 clones, around 78% of them seen only once. Comment on this clone: What it binds is unknown.

This sequence joins TRBV9 and TRBJ2-7; 8 bases line up with TRBD2. This TCR came from a man aged 40-50 years in good health and CMV-seronegative. Sequenced: PBMCs. The CDR3 sequence: CASSGPHGGGTYEQYF. In DNA form, the CDR3 reads TGTGCCAGCAGCGGCCCCCACGGCGGGGGGACCTACGAGCAGTACTTC. Using reference TRBV9 and TRBJ2-7 for the parts outside the CDR3, the full variable domain is DSGVTQTPKHLITATGQRVTLRCSPRSGDLSVYWYQQSLDQGLQFLIQYYNGEERAKGNILERFSAQQFPDLHSELNLSSLELGDSALYFCASSGPHGGGTYEQYFGPGTRLTVT.